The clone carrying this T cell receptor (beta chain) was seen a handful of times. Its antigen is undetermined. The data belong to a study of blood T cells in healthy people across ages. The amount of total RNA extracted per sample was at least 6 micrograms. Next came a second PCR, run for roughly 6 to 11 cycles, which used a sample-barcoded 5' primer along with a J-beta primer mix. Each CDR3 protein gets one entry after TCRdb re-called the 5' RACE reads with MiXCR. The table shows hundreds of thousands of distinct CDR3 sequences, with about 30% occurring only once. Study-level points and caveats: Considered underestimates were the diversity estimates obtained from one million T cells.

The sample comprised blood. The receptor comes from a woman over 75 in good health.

CDR3 amino acids: CASKAGTGAETQYF. The CDR3 bases are TGTGCCAGTAAAGCAGGGACAGGGGCGGAGACCCAGTACTTC. V and J are TRBV19 and TRBJ2-5; TRBD1 agrees at 10 bases. This CDR3 has 14 residues. Germline assignment: CDR1 LNHDA and CDR2 SQIVND (reference sequence). Trimming removed 7 bases from V and 5 bases from J; junction bases left unmatched: 7.